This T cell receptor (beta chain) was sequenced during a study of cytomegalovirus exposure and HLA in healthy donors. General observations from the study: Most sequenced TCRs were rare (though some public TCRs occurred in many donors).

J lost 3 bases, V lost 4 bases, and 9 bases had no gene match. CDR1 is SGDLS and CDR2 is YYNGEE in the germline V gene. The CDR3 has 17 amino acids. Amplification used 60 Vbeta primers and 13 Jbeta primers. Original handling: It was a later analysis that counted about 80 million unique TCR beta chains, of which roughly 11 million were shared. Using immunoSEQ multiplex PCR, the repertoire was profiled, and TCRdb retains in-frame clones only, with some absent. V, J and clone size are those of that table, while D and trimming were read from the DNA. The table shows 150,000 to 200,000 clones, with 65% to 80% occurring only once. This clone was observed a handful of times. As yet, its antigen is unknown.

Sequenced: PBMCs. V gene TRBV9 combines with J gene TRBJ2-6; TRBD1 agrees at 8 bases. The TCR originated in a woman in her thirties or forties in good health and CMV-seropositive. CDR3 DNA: TGTGCCAGCAGCAAGGACAGGGAATCGTATGGGGCCAACGTCCTGACTTTC. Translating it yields CASSKDRESYGANVLTF. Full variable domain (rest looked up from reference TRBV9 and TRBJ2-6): DSGVTQTPKHLITATGQRVTLRCSPRSGDLSVYWYQQSLDQGLQFLIQYYNGEERAKGNILERFSAQQFPDLHSELNLSSLELGDSALYFCASSKDRESYGANVLTFGAGSRLTVL.